These 28 T cell receptor beta chains were all obtained from the same sample, sequenced in a study of T cell repertoires in cytomegalovirus infection. TCRdb reprocessed the reads with MiXCR, giving one entry per CDR3 protein. The sample shows around 800,000 distinct CDR3 sequences, about 33% of them seen only once. These TCRs' antigens remain unknown. This material consisted of cultured CD8+ T cells from PBMCs, taken from culture after CMV antigen stimulation. All receptors come from a human donor in good health (CMV status not recorded). Some clones in this sample may be carry-over from other donors' samples.

CDR3 protein: CASSAGGGLVGETQYF. The CDR3 bases are TGTGCCAGCAGCGCGGGAGGGGGACTAGTGGGGGAGACCCAGTACTTC. J is TRBJ2-5 and V is TRBV11-3; 9 nucleotides agree with TRBD2. The germline V gene encodes CDR1 SGHNT and CDR2 YENEEA. J lost 5 bases, V lost 5 bases, and 12 bases had no gene match. The CDR3 is made up of 16 amino acids.

This clonotype was detected many times. The chain employs TRBV7-9 and TRBJ1-3; D unclear. The CDR3 is 12 residues long. V shed 5 bases and J shed 4 bases, with 6 bases lying between them. Per germline, CDR1 SEHNR and CDR2 FQNEAQ (reference sequence). CDR3 DNA sequence: TGTGCCAGCAGCCCAGAGGGAAACACCATATATTTT. It specifies CASSPEGNTIYF. Supplemented by reference TRBV7-9 and TRBJ1-3, the full variable domain reads DTGVSQNPRHKITKRGQNVTFRCDPISEHNRLYWYRQTLGQGPEFLTYFQNEAQLEKSRLLSDRFSAERPKGSFSTLEIQRTEQGDSAMYLCASSPEGNTIYFGEGSWLTVV.

This clonotype was recorded a few times. This chain links TRBV19 with TRBJ1-1, with D hard to call. The CDR3 has 16 amino acids. Germline V gene lookup returns CDR1 LNHDA and CDR2 SQIVND (reference sequence). V was trimmed by 7 bases and J by 0 bases, leaving 18 bases between them. The CDR3 region is CASNGEGGPMNTEAFF. For the CDR3, the DNA is TGTGCCAGTAACGGCGAGGGAGGCCCCATGAACACTGAAGCTTTCTTT.

This chain connects TRBV6-1 to TRBJ2-2; D might be TRBD2 (7 bases). This CDR3 has 17 amino acids. Germline V gives CDR1 MNHNS, CDR2 SASEGT. V was shortened by 1 base and J by 0 bases, with 12 bases between the two germline ends. CDR3 region: CASSEVWEGANTGELFF. The CDR3 DNA follows: TGTGCCAGCAGTGAAGTTTGGGAGGGGGCGAACACCGGGGAGCTGTTTTTT.

This clonotype was counted only a few times. CDR3 DNA sequence: TGTGCCAGCAGCTTGAGGAGTAGTGCCAAAAACATTCAGTACTTC. Its protein is CASSLRSSAKNIQYF. The chain is built from TRBV7-3 and TRBJ2-4; D not certain. The ends were cut back, 3 bases at V and 1 base at J, with 10 bases in the middle. The CDR3 length is 15 residues. Germline CDR1 reads SGHTA; CDR2 reads FQGTGA.

This chain uses TRBV7-9 with TRBJ1-5; D perhaps matches TRBD1 (5 bases). Germline assignment: CDR1 SEHNR and CDR2 FQNEAQ (reference sequence). The V end lost 5 bases, the J end lost 7 bases, and 9 bases lay between the germline ends. The length of the CDR3 is 12 residues. The CDR3 DNA is TGTGCCAGCAGCCACGCAGGGCAGCCCCAGCATTTT. Protein: CASSHAGQPQHF.

Only a few counts were recorded for this clonotype. This chain joins TRBV7-9 and TRBJ1-2, with 9 bases that match TRBD1. J was trimmed by 7 bases and V by 5 bases; bases with no gene match: 2. This CDR3 region has 12 residues. Germline V gene sequence: CDR1 SEHNR, CDR2 FQNEAQ (reference sequence). CDR3 amino acids: CASSGTGFGYTF. For the CDR3, the DNA is TGTGCCAGCAGCGGGACAGGGTTTGGCTACACCTTC.

The V gene is TRBV6-5, the J gene TRBJ1-4, with a possible D match to TRBD1 (6 bases). V was cut by 2 bases and J by 8 bases, with 21 bases left in between. The CDR3 extends over 17 amino acids. Looked up from germline, CDR1 is MNHEY and CDR2 is SVGAGI. DNA for the CDR3: TGTGCCAGCAGTTACCACATCCAAAAGGGGGTGAGAGAAAAACTGTTTTTT. Translated, it gives CASSYHIQKGVREKLFF.

V and J are TRBV4-3 and TRBJ2-1; D possibly uses TRBD1 or TRBD2 (5 bases each). There are 16 residues in the CDR3. CDR1 and CDR2 from the germline V gene are LGHNA and YSLEER. Trimming cost V 4 bases and J 2 bases, with 15 bases left between them. CDR3 DNA: TGCGCCAGCAGCCCCGGGACGGGACCACCCTACAATGAGCAGTTCTTC. It is translated as CASSPGTGPPYNEQFF.

V is TRBV7-9 and J is TRBJ1-6, with no clear D. Trimming took off 5 bases at V and 7 bases at J, with 12 bases between the two ends. The germline gives CDR1 SEHNR, CDR2 FQNEAQ (reference sequence). The CDR3 runs to 14 residues. The DNA for the CDR3 is TGTGCCAGCAGCACCACAGAGAACAATTCACCCCTCCACTTT. Protein sequence: CASSTTENNSPLHF.

This chain connects TRBV6-8 to TRBJ2-6; no clear D. From germline, CDR1 is MNHGY and CDR2 SAAAGT. Between the trimmed V and J ends, which lost 4 bases and 4 bases, there was a span of 17 bases. The CDR3 totals 17 residues. The CDR3 DNA follows: TGTGCCAGCAGTTCCAACCTCGGTGGTAGGGGGGCCAACGTCCTGACTTTC. Its protein product is CASSSNLGGRGANVLTF.

Comments on this clonotype: Germline and junction disagree at one end, which may indicate a read error. The chain employs TRBV7-6 and TRBJ1-2, with a possible D match to TRBD1 (6 bases). Germline V gene lookup returns CDR1 SGHVS and CDR2 FNYEAQ. This CDR3 has 16 residues. This CDR3 is CASSARQDRLNYVYTF. CDR3 bases: TGTGCCAGCAGCGCCCGACAGGACAGATTAAACTATGTCTACACCTTC.

The J gene is TRBJ2-2, the V gene TRBV7-6; 9 bases agree with TRBD2. Germline lookup yields CDR1 SGHVS and CDR2 FNYEAQ. The CDR3 has 14 amino acids. V trimming: 8 bases; J trimming: 0 bases; junction bases outside the gene matches: 1. CDR3 bases: TGTGCCAGCTGCGGGGGGGCGAACACCGGGGAGCTGTTTTTT. Translated: CASCGGANTGELFF. Full variable domain (remainder filled in from reference TRBV7-6 and TRBJ2-2): GAGVSQSPRYKVTKRGQDVALRCDPISGHVSLYWYRQALGQGPEFLTYFNYEAQQDKSGLPNDRFSAERPEGSISTLTIQRTEQRDSAMYRCASCGGANTGELFFGEGSRLTVL.

The CDR3 is CASSQAGTAQGEQYV. CDR3 sequence (DNA): TGCGCCAGCAGTCAAGCCGGGACCGCTCAAGGCGAGCAGTACGTC. V is TRBV23-1 and J is TRBJ2-7; the D gene could be TRBD1 or TRBD2 (5 bases each). TRBV23-1 is placed among ORFs of uncertain function. The length of the CDR3 is 15 residues. Trimming removed 2 bases from V and 6 bases from J, with 17 bases in between.

The CDR3 loop is CASSPRDRLLSNSNQPQHF. In nucleotides, the CDR3 is TGTGCCAGCAGCCCCCGGGACAGGCTCCTCTCCAATAGCAATCAGCCCCAGCATTTT. The chain recombines TRBV7-2 with TRBJ1-5; 8 positions agree with TRBD1. CDR3 length: 19 amino acids. The V and J ends lost 5 bases and 0 bases, in that order; junction bases with no gene match: 15. CDR1 and CDR2 from the germline V gene are SGHTA and FQGNSA.

This clonotype came up a few times. The chain links TRBV7-6 to TRBJ2-7; no firm D call. Trimming pared 1 base from V and 9 bases from J, leaving 10 bases between. The CDR3 runs to 12 residues. Looked up from germline, CDR1 is SGHVS and CDR2 is FNYEAQ. The CDR3, as DNA: TGTGCCAGCAGCTTAGACGGTTCAGTGCAGTACGTC. It codes for CASSLDGSVQYV.

The chain employs TRBV7-9 and TRBJ2-7; 8 nucleotides align to TRBD1. The V gene's germline CDR1 is SEHNR and CDR2 FQNEAQ (reference sequence). The CDR3 contains 15 residues. V dropped 3 bases and J dropped 5; count of bases not matched to a gene: 9. CDR3 nucleotides: TGTGCCAGCAGCTTCGAGGGGGACAGGAACCACGAGCAGTACTTC. It yields the protein CASSFEGDRNHEQYF.

In its sample, this clonotype was seen many times. The V gene is TRBV7-6, the J gene TRBJ1-1, with 8 bases that match TRBD1. From germline, CDR1 is SGHVS and CDR2 FNYEAQ. There are 15 residues in the CDR3. V shed 3 bases, J shed 5 bases, and the junction held 8 bases outside the gene matches. Here the CDR3 DNA reads TGTGCCAGCAGCTTTTCCCTACAGGGGGGAACTGAAGCTTTCTTT. Translation gives CASSFSLQGGTEAFF. The full variable domain, rest sourced from reference TRBV7-6 and TRBJ1-1, is GAGVSQSPRYKVTKRGQDVALRCDPISGHVSLYWYRQALGQGPEFLTYFNYEAQQDKSGLPNDRFSAERPEGSISTLTIQRTEQRDSAMYRCASSFSLQGGTEAFFGQGTRLTVV.

The chain links TRBV15 to TRBJ2-3; D remains unclear. CDR1 and CDR2 from the germline V gene are LNHNV and YYDKDF (reference sequence). The CDR3 length is 10 residues. V was shortened by 8 bases and J by 8 bases, with 8 bases between the two germline ends. The CDR3 loop reads CATGPGTQYF. CDR3 sequence (DNA): TGTGCCACCGGCCCAGGTACGCAGTATTTT. Looking up the rest from reference TRBV15 and TRBJ2-3 gives the full variable domain: DAMVIQNPRYQVTQFGKPVTLSCSQTLNHNVMYWYQQKSSQAPKLLFHYYDKDFNNEADTPDNFQSRRPNTSFCFLDIRSPGLGDTAMYLCATGPGTQYFGPGTRLTVL.

The sample holds many counts of this clonotype. This chain joins TRBV12-3 or TRBV12-4 and TRBJ2-7; a possible D gene is TRBD1 (5 bases). Between the trimmed V and J ends, which lost 4 bases and 0 bases, there was a span of 13 bases. The CDR3 has 15 amino acids. CDR3 region: CASSSGHPSSYEQYF. The CDR3 DNA follows: TGTGCCAGCAGTTCCGGACACCCGAGCTCCTACGAGCAGTACTTC.

The V gene is TRBV7-6, the J gene TRBJ1-1; no firm D call. The germline gives CDR1 SGHVS, CDR2 FNYEAQ. CDR3 length: 15 amino acids. V was trimmed by 4 bases and J by 1 base, leaving 13 bases between them. This CDR3 is CASSSSNIPNTEAFF. CDR3 in DNA: TGTGCCAGCAGCTCGTCAAATATCCCGAACACTGAAGCTTTCTTT.

DNA of the CDR3: TGCGCCAGCGGCCTTCGGGGGAGGACAGATACGCAGTATTTT. Its protein is CASGLRGRTDTQYF. V gene TRBV5-1 combines with J gene TRBJ2-3; possible D gene TRBD2, 6 bases. Trimming took off 7 bases at V and 3 bases at J, with 15 bases between the two ends. The V gene's germline CDR1 is SGHRS and CDR2 YFSETQ. The CDR3 totals 14 residues.

This chain joins TRBV12-3 or TRBV12-4 and TRBJ1-5; D is unclear. The CDR3 covers 14 residues. The V and J ends lost 8 bases and 0 bases respectively, with 11 bases between them. CDR3 sequence (DNA): TGTGCCAGCTGGGGTTCTTATAGCAATCAGCCCCAGCATTTT. As protein: CASWGSYSNQPQHF.

The table lists this clonotype with a few counts. The CDR3 DNA is TGTGCCAGCAGTGGGCTGGAGGAAACCTACGAGCAGTACGTC. Translated: CASSGLEETYEQYV. This chain uses TRBV2 with TRBJ2-7; D may be TRBD2 (5 bases). V was trimmed by 4 bases and J by 2 bases, leaving 12 bases between them. The germline V gene has CDR1 SNHLY and CDR2 FYNNEI. There are 14 residues in the CDR3.

This clonotype was observed a handful of times. The chain couples TRBV10-2 to TRBJ2-7, with D possibly being TRBD2 (5 bases). Germline V gene data show CDR1 as WSHSY and CDR2 as SAAADI. The CDR3 totals 16 residues. Deletions cut 3 bases from V and 0 bases from J, with 15 bases between. CDR3 residues: CASSDLEGISSYEQYF. The DNA of the CDR3 is TGCGCCAGCAGTGACCTCGAGGGCATTAGCTCCTACGAGCAGTACTTC.

The rearrangement links TRBV6-5 to TRBJ1-5; D is perhaps TRBD1 (6 bases). Germline V gives CDR1 MNHEY, CDR2 SVGAGI. Between the trimmed V and J ends, which lost 4 bases and 5 bases, there was a span of 12 bases. CDR3 length: 14 amino acids. CDR3 region: CASSFGGEDQPQHF. The CDR3 DNA is TGTGCCAGCAGTTTCGGGGGCGAGGATCAGCCCCAGCATTTT.

This clonotype was seen more than once but under ten times. The chain recombines TRBV6-1 with TRBJ2-7, with a weak D call TRBD2 (5 bases). V was clipped by 2 bases and J by 2 bases, with 10 bases between them. This CDR3 contains 14 residues. Germline V gives CDR1 MNHNS, CDR2 SASEGT. This CDR3 reads CASSEWVGTYEQYF. The CDR3, as DNA: TGTGCCAGCAGTGAATGGGTCGGGACCTACGAGCAGTACTTC.

There are a few counts of this clonotype. This rearrangement joins TRBV27 to TRBJ1-2, with 7 positions matching TRBD1. Germline V gene sequence: CDR1 MNHEY, CDR2 SMNVEV (reference sequence). Losses at the gene ends were 6 bases for V and 4 bases for J; bases not matched to a gene: 2. This CDR3 contains 12 residues. Here the CDR3 reads CASRKGAYGYTF. For the CDR3, the DNA is TGTGCCAGCAGAAAGGGGGCCTATGGCTACACCTTC.